This T cell receptor beta chain derives from a study of T cell responses to AZD1222 COVID-19 vaccine. Study-wide points: Nearly half of unique spike-specific TCRs reportedly avoided B.1.351 and B.1.1.7 mutated regions.

The CDR3 spans 12 residues. Germline-derived CDR1 and CDR2 are MNHEY and SVGEGT. Trimming took off 2 bases at V and 4 bases at J, with 4 bases between the two ends. As for this clone: What it recognizes is unknown.

Only in-frame clones appear in the TCRdb table, and some are missing; sequencing was by immunoSEQ multiplex PCR. The table has approximately 110,000 clones, about 94% seen once. This receptor was identified in an adult in good health. V usage is TRBV6-2 or TRBV6-3 and J usage is TRBJ2-3, with D unresolved. The sequences come from peripheral blood, collected on day 0 of AZD1222 vaccination. The CDR3 protein is CASSYLPDTQYF. The DNA for the CDR3 is TGTGCCAGCAGTTACCTCCCAGATACGCAGTATTTT.